This T cell receptor beta chain derives from a study of blood T cells in healthy people across ages. Whole-study findings and limits: For the donors, CMV status was unknown and possibly confounded expanded clonotype changes. Estimates drawn from one million T cells were deemed to understate diversity.

Combining a sample-barcoded 5' primer with a J-beta primer mix, a second PCR ran for about 7 to 11 cycles. TCRdb re-derived calls from the 5' RACE reads in MiXCR, one entry per CDR3 protein. The table lists approximately 770,000 distinct CDR3 sequences, more than 45% of them singletons. Per sample, a minimum of 6 million PBMCs were isolated. V was cut by 0 bases and J by 9 bases, with 10 bases left in between. The CDR3 runs to 14 residues. Germline CDR1 reads SGHRS; CDR2 reads YFSETQ. This clonotype was observed a handful of times. Its antigen is as yet unknown. The source is a man aged 25-45 years in good health. The gene calls are TRBV5-1 and TRBJ1-6; D remains unclear. The sample consisted of blood. CDR3 nucleotide sequence: TGCGCCAGCAGCTTGGGTGAAGGAGGTTCACCCCTCCACTTT. Residues: CASSLGEGGSPLHF.